This T cell receptor beta chain was sequenced during a study of early T cells in non-severe SARS-CoV-2 infection. Using its own MiXCR run on the 5' RACE reads, TCRdb lists one record per CDR3 protein. This table has fewer than 100,000 distinct CDR3 sequences, about 17% appearing once. CDR1 is MNHEY, CDR2 SMNVEV, per germline (reference sequence). This CDR3 spans 15 amino acids. The trim removed 6 bases at V and 0 bases at J, leaving 4 bases unmatched. The receptor was derived from an adult who was a healthcare worker with PCR-confirmed SARS-CoV-2 infection or an uninfected control (not recorded which). The chain carries TRBV27 and TRBJ2-5; 10 nucleotides match TRBD2. Sequenced: whole blood. CDR3 amino acids: CASSPGLADQETQYF. CDR3 sequence (DNA): TGTGCCAGCAGCCCTGGACTAGCGGACCAAGAGACCCAGTACTTC.